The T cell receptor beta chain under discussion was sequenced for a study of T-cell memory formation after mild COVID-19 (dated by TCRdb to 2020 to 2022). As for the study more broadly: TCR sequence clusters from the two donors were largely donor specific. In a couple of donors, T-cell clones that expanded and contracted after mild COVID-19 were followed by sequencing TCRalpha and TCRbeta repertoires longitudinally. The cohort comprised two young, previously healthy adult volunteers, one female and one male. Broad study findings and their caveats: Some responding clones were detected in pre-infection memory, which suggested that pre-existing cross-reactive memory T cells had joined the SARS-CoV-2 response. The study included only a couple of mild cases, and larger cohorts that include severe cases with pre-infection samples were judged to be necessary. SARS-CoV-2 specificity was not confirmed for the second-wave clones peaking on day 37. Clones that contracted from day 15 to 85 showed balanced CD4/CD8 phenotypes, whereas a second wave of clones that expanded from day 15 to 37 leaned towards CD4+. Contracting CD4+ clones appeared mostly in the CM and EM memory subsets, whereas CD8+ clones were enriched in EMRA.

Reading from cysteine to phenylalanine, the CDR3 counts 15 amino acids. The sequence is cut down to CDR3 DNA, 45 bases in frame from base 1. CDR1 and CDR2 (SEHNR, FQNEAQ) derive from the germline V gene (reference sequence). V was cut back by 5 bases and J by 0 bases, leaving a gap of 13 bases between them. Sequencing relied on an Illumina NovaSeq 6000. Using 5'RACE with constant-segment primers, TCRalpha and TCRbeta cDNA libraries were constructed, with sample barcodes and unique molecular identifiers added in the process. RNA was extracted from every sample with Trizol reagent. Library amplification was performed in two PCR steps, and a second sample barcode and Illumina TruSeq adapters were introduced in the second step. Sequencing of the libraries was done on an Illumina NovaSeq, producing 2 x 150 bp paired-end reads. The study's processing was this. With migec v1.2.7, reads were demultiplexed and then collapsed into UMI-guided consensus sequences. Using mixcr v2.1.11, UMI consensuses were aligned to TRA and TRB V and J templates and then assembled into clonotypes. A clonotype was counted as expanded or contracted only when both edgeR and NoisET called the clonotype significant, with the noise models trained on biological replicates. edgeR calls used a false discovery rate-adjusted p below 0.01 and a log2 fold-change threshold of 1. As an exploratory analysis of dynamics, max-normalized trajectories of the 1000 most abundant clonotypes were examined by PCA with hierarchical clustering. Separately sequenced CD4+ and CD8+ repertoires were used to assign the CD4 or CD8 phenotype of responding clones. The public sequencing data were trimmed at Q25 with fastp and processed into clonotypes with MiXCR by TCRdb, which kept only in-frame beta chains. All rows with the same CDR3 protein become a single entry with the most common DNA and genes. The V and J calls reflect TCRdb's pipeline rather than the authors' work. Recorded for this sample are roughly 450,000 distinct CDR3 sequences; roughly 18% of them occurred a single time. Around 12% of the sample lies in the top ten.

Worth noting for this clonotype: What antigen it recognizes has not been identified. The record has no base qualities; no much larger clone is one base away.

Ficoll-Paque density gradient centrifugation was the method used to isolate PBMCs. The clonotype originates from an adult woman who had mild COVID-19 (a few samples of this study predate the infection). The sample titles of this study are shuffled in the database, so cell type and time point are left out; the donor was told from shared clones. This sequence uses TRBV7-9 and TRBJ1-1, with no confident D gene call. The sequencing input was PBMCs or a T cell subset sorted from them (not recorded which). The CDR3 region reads CASSPKWLMNTEAFF. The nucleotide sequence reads TGTGCCAGCAGCCCCAAATGGCTCATGAACACTGAAGCTTTCTTT.